What follows are 31 T cell receptor beta chains derived from one specimen sequenced in a study of cytomegalovirus exposure and HLA in healthy donors. PCR involved 60 Vbeta and 13 Jbeta primers. Produced via immunoSEQ multiplex PCR; TCRdb's table is partial and in-frame only. The sample lists 110,000 or so clones; roughly four fifths were seen once. The sequencing input was PBMCs. These receptors originate from a woman aged 40 to 50 in good health and CMV-seropositive.

A single count supports this clone. This rearrangement joins TRBV28 to TRBJ1-1; 11 bases map to TRBD1. Germline V gene data show CDR1 as MDHEN and CDR2 as SYDVKM. J was trimmed by 4 bases and V by 4 bases; bases with no gene match: 5. The CDR3 loop spans 15 amino acids. The CDR3 DNA is TGTGCCAGCAGTTCAAGGACAGGGGGCGTCACTGAAGCTTTCTTT. This gives the protein CASSSRTGGVTEAFF.

The CDR3 region has the DNA TGTGCCAGCAGTGAGCGAACAGGGGACGGGGAGCTGTTTTTT. It yields the protein CASSERTGDGELFF. V is TRBV6-1 and J is TRBJ2-2, with 7 bases aligning to TRBD1. The V gene's germline CDR1 is MNHNS and CDR2 SASEGT. The V gene end was trimmed by 3 bases and the J gene end by 7 bases; junction bases not matched to a gene: 5. CDR3 length: 14 residues.

The chain has TRBV7-9 and TRBJ2-3; 10 bases are shared with TRBD2. The CDR3 totals 15 residues. J lost 4 bases, V lost 8 bases, and 9 bases had no gene match. Germline CDR1 reads SEHNR; CDR2 reads FQNEAQ (reference sequence). CDR3 sequence: CASLNPSGSPDTQYF. As DNA, the CDR3 is TGTGCCAGCTTAAACCCTAGCGGGAGCCCAGATACGCAGTATTTT.

This clone has a single count. The V and J genes are TRBV7-6 and TRBJ2-1; possibly TRBD2 for D (6 bases). This CDR3 spans 17 amino acids. Germline V lookup: CDR1 SGHVS, CDR2 FNYEAQ. The V and J ends lost 2 bases and 6 bases respectively, with 20 bases between them. The CDR3 bases are TGTGCCAGCAGCTTACCGCCTTGGGGGAAGGAGGGCAATGAGCAGTTCTTC. It encodes CASSLPPWGKEGNEQFF. The full variable domain, in which reference TRBV7-6 and TRBJ2-1 provide the parts outside the CDR3, is GAGVSQSPRYKVTKRGQDVALRCDPISGHVSLYWYRQALGQGPEFLTYFNYEAQQDKSGLPNDRFSAERPEGSISTLTIQRTEQRDSAMYRCASSLPPWGKEGNEQFFGPGTRLTVL.

The J gene is TRBJ2-6, the V gene TRBV4-3; D perhaps matches TRBD1 (5 bases). The germline gives CDR1 LGHNA, CDR2 YSLEER. V was clipped by 0 bases and J by 0 bases, with 9 bases between them. The CDR3 totals 17 residues. CDR3: CASSQDSGNSGANVLTF. CDR3 bases: TGCGCCAGCAGCCAAGATTCAGGGAACTCTGGGGCCAACGTCCTGACTTTC.

The rearrangement joins TRBV30 to TRBJ1-5; D ambiguous. Germline V lookup: CDR1 GTSNPN, CDR2 SVGIG (reference sequence). Trimming cost V 2 bases and J 4 bases, with 12 bases left between them. This CDR3 has 14 residues. This chain's CDR3 is CAWSLNLGNQPQHF. CDR3 DNA: TGTGCCTGGAGTCTTAATCTCGGGAATCAGCCCCAGCATTTT.

The chain links TRBV28 to TRBJ2-6; TRBD1 matches at 8 bases. CDR1 is MDHEN, CDR2 SYDVKM, per germline. CDR3 length: 15 amino acids. V was clipped by 5 bases and J by 3 bases; unmatched bases: 3. The CDR3 DNA is TGTGCCAGCAGTGGGGGACAGGTTGGGGCCAACGTCCTGACTTTC. It is translated as CASSGGQVGANVLTF.

The chain couples TRBV6-1 to TRBJ2-7, with TRBD2 matching over 8 bases. The CDR3 extends over 15 amino acids. Germline V gene sequence: CDR1 MNHNS, CDR2 SASEGT. Unmatched junction bases numbered 12, after V lost 7 bases and J lost 4 bases. CDR3 residues: CASMTAGTSLYEQYF. For the CDR3, the DNA is TGTGCCAGCATGACAGCGGGGACTAGTCTTTACGAGCAGTACTTC.

The chain couples TRBV5-1 to TRBJ2-7; the match to TRBD1 covers 9 bases. The CDR3 is made up of 15 amino acids. The germline gives CDR1 SGHRS, CDR2 YFSETQ. The V segment lost 4 bases and the J segment 0 bases; nucleotides outside the gene matches: 5. CDR3 loop: CASSPGTGNSYEQYF. In DNA form, the CDR3 reads TGCGCCAGCAGCCCCGGGACAGGGAACTCCTACGAGCAGTACTTC.

The V call is TRBV7-9, the J call TRBJ2-1, with 10 bases matching TRBD1. V lost 3 bases to trimming and J lost 10 bases; unmatched junction nucleotides: 9. Looked up from germline, CDR1 is SEHNR and CDR2 is FQNEAQ (reference sequence). The CDR3 covers 15 residues. As DNA, the CDR3 is TGTGCCAGCAGCTTTGAGGGGACAGGGGAAGGAGAGCAGTTCTTC. Translation gives CASSFEGTGEGEQFF. Based on the CDR3 plus reference TRBV7-9 and TRBJ2-1, the full variable domain is DTGVSQNPRHKITKRGQNVTFRCDPISEHNRLYWYRQTLGQGPEFLTYFQNEAQLEKSRLLSDRFSAERPKGSFSTLEIQRTEQGDSAMYLCASSFEGTGEGEQFFGPGTRLTVL.

This chain joins TRBV9 and TRBJ2-2; 7 bases align to TRBD2. The CDR3 has 15 residues. Germline V lookup: CDR1 SGDLS, CDR2 YYNGEE. The J segment lost 3 bases and the V segment lost 0 bases, leaving 2 bases of the junction unmatched. CDR3 amino acids: CASSVGGSHTGELFF. The CDR3 DNA reads TGTGCCAGCAGCGTAGGCGGGAGCCACACCGGGGAGCTGTTTTTT.

The chain joins TRBV7-2 to TRBJ2-3; TRBD2 matches at 8 bases. Trimming cost V 0 bases and J 2 bases; bases outside gene matches: 7. The V gene's germline CDR1 is SGHTA and CDR2 FQGNSA. This CDR3 is built from 17 residues. The DNA of the CDR3 is TGTGCCAGCAGCTTAGCGGGACGGGGGGGACTCACAGATACGCAGTATTTT. Translated: CASSLAGRGGLTDTQYF.

V usage is TRBV15 and J usage is TRBJ1-2, with D unclear. This CDR3 has 15 amino acids. The germline V gene has CDR1 LNHNV and CDR2 YYDKDF (reference sequence). The V end was cut by 5 bases, the J end by 0 bases, with 13 bases between. The CDR3 DNA is TGTGCCACCAGCCGTACCATCTTAGCTAACTATGGCTACACCTTC. The encoded protein is CATSRTILANYGYTF.

V gene TRBV5-4 combines with J gene TRBJ2-7; D might be TRBD2 (5 bases). The CDR3 covers 16 residues. V was clipped by 4 bases and J by 0 bases, with 17 bases between them. The V gene's germline CDR1 is SGHNT and CDR2 YYREEE (reference sequence). DNA of the CDR3: TGTGCCAGCAGCCCGGAGGTCCTAGCATACTCCTACGAGCAGTACTTC. Translating it yields CASSPEVLAYSYEQYF.

This chain uses TRBV9 with TRBJ2-3, with D tentatively TRBD2 (7 bases). From germline, CDR1 is SGDLS and CDR2 YYNGEE. Between the trimmed V and J ends, which lost 6 bases and 2 bases, there was a span of 16 bases. The CDR3 length is 15 residues. The CDR3 is CASNLGGASTDTQYF. The CDR3 nucleotides read TGTGCCAGCAACTTAGGGGGGGCCTCCACAGATACGCAGTATTTT.

V gene TRBV9 combines with J gene TRBJ2-1, with a tentative D call TRBD2 (7 bases). The CDR3 length is 15 residues. V gave up 3 bases and J gave up 8 bases, with 18 bases separating them. Germline values: CDR1 SGDLS, CDR2 YYNGEE. CDR3 in DNA: TGTGCCAGCAGCGCAGGACTAGGGGGTGTCGATGAGCAGTTCTTC. Translated: CASSAGLGGVDEQFF.

The rearrangement uses TRBV7-6 and TRBJ2-5; TRBD2 might be the D (6 bases). The CDR3 loop spans 14 amino acids. Trimming took off 4 bases at V and 5 bases at J, with 14 bases between the two ends. The germline V gene has CDR1 SGHVS and CDR2 FNYEAQ. The CDR3 DNA reads TGTGCCAGCAGCTGGCCGGGAGACGGGGAGACCCAGTACTTC. It yields the protein CASSWPGDGETQYF.

This chain links TRBV9 with TRBJ2-7, with 12 bases matching TRBD2. Germline CDR1 and CDR2: SGDLS and YYNGEE. The CDR3 spans 15 residues. The J segment lost 2 bases and the V segment lost 4 bases, leaving 4 bases of the junction unmatched. The CDR3 DNA reads TGTGCCAGCAGCACCCTAGCGGGAGGGCCCTACGAGCAGTACTTC. It specifies CASSTLAGGPYEQYF.

The gene calls are TRBV15 and TRBJ2-7; the D gene is possibly TRBD1 (7 bases). CDR3 length: 16 residues. V lost 0 bases and J lost 3, with 15 bases in between. CDR1 and CDR2 (germline): LNHNV, YYDKDF (reference sequence). For the CDR3, the DNA is TGTGCCACCAGCAGAGAGGGTGGCAGGGGGGTCTACGAGCAGTACTTC. As protein: CATSREGGRGVYEQYF.

V and J are TRBV19 and TRBJ2-7; D unresolved. Looked up from germline, CDR1 is LNHDA and CDR2 is SQIVND (reference sequence). The CDR3 sequence is 13 residues long. Trimming left V 4 bases short and J 2 bases short, with 9 bases between. The CDR3 DNA follows: TGTGCCAGTAGTACCGAGGTTCCCTACGAGCAGTACTTC. As protein: CASSTEVPYEQYF.

This clone was counted only a few times. V and J are TRBV30 and TRBJ2-4; 7 bases are a match to TRBD2. Germline trimming cut 0 bases from V and 0 bases from J; bases unmatched to any gene: 26. Looked up from germline, CDR1 is GTSNPN and CDR2 is SVGIG (reference sequence). CDR3 size: 23 residues. CDR3 sequence: CAWSVQPLILASPKLLAKNIQYF. The DNA of the CDR3 is TGTGCCTGGAGTGTACAGCCCCTGATACTAGCGTCTCCAAAATTACTAGCCAAAAACATTCAGTACTTC.

This clone has just one count. V and J are TRBV6-1 and TRBJ2-3; tentatively, D is TRBD2 (5 bases). The CDR3 length is 13 residues. CDR1 MNHNS and CDR2 SASEGT come from the germline V gene. Trimming took off 1 base at V and 8 bases at J, with 10 bases between the two ends. The CDR3 coding sequence is TGTGCCAGCAGTGAAGGAGGAGGTGTTACGCAGTATTTT. It encodes CASSEGGGVTQYF.

The V gene is TRBV30, the J gene TRBJ1-3; D is ambiguous. The V gene lost 5 bases and the J gene lost 0 bases, with 11 bases spanning the gap. The CDR3 has 14 amino acids. Germline V gene sequence: CDR1 GTSNPN, CDR2 SVGIG (reference sequence). The CDR3 region is CAWDGGISGNTIYF. DNA for the CDR3: TGTGCCTGGGACGGCGGGATCTCTGGAAACACCATATATTTT.

The chain has TRBV30 and TRBJ1-1; D remains ambiguous. CDR1 and CDR2 (germline): GTSNPN, SVGIG (reference sequence). The V end lost 1 base, the J end lost 7 bases, and 7 bases lay between the germline ends. The CDR3 has 11 residues. The CDR3 sequence: CAWSGPFEAFF. The CDR3 DNA reads as TGTGCCTGGAGTGGGCCCTTTGAAGCTTTCTTT.

The chain uses TRBV27 and TRBJ1-2; possible D gene TRBD1, 6 bases. Per the germline V gene, CDR1 is MNHEY and CDR2 is SMNVEV (reference sequence). With 4 bases removed from V and 2 bases from J, the gap between germline ends came to 17 bases. This CDR3 contains 16 residues. This CDR3 is CASSYKVGALNYGYTF. DNA for the CDR3: TGTGCCAGCAGTTATAAGGTGGGGGCGTTGAACTATGGCTACACCTTC.

DNA for the CDR3: TGTGCCAGCAGCTTGAGTCACGGGAACACTGAAGCTTTCTTT. The encoded protein is CASSLSHGNTEAFF. The V and J genes are TRBV5-5 and TRBJ1-1; the D is unclear. V gave up 1 base and J gave up 1 base, with 8 bases separating them. This CDR3 has 14 amino acids. From germline, CDR1 is SGHKS and CDR2 YYEKEE (reference sequence).

The genes are TRBV7-2 and TRBJ1-5; weak D call: TRBD1 (5 bases). This CDR3 is built from 15 residues. The ends were cut back, 5 bases at V and 6 bases at J, with 17 bases in the middle. Germline-derived CDR1 and CDR2 are SGHTA and FQGNSA. In DNA form, the CDR3 reads TGTGCCAGCAGCAACGCACGGGGGAATGGTCAGCCCCAGCATTTT. Translating it yields CASSNARGNGQPQHF. Filled out from reference TRBV7-2 and TRBJ1-5, the complete variable domain reads GAGVSQSPSNKVTEKGKDVELRCDPISGHTALYWYRQSLGQGLEFLIYFQGNSAPDKSGLPSDRFSAERTGGSVSTLTIQRTQQEDSAVYLCASSNARGNGQPQHFGDGTRLSIL.

This clone was found a few times. V is TRBV30 and J is TRBJ1-5; D is unresolved. Germline V gives CDR1 GTSNPN, CDR2 SVGIG (reference sequence). The CDR3 consists of 14 residues. V was pared by 5 bases and J by 4 bases, with 15 bases between. The CDR3 nucleotides are TGTGCCTGGTCCCCCGGGGTTGGAAATCAGCCCCAGCATTTT. Amino acid sequence: CAWSPGVGNQPQHF.

This chain joins TRBV29-1 and TRBJ1-1; a possible D gene is TRBD1 (6 bases). Looked up from germline, CDR1 is SQVTM and CDR2 is ANQGSEA. The CDR3 has 16 residues. The V end was cut by 6 bases, the J end by 0 bases, with 20 bases between. CDR3 residues: CSVDDVSGTLNTEAFF. The DNA for the CDR3 is TGCAGCGTGGATGATGTTTCCGGGACACTGAACACTGAAGCTTTCTTT.

CDR3 in amino acids: CAWSVGAGHNEQFF. In DNA, the CDR3 is TGTGCCTGGAGTGTAGGGGCAGGGCACAATGAGCAGTTCTTC. The rearrangement joins TRBV30 to TRBJ2-1; tentatively, D is TRBD1 (5 bases). Germline CDR1 is GTSNPN and CDR2 is SVGIG (reference sequence). The CDR3 has 14 amino acids. Trimming removed 0 bases from V and 5 bases from J, with 11 bases in between.

The chain uses TRBV27 and TRBJ2-7; 7 positions match TRBD2. This CDR3 is 13 amino acids long. The V segment lost 6 bases and the J segment 5 bases; nucleotides outside the gene matches: 7. CDR1 MNHEY and CDR2 SMNVEV come from the germline V gene (reference sequence). The CDR3 reads CASRGGSFNEQYF. The CDR3 DNA is TGTGCCAGCAGGGGCGGGAGTTTCAACGAGCAGTACTTC.